These T cell receptor beta chains were read from a single sample in a study of cytomegalovirus exposure and HLA in healthy donors. The repertoire was sequenced with immunoSEQ multiplex PCR; TCRdb's copy has only in-frame clones and lacks some. The sample consists of under 200,000 clones, about three quarters of them appearing once. The source material was PBMCs. These receptors were collected from a woman under 40 in good health and CMV-seronegative. Each CDR3 is given with its conserved first and last residue. A D gene is named only where the DNA matches it firmly. Clone size is stated in some rows and not others, as once, few, many or a class when expanded.

D	V	size	J	DNA	CDR3
TRBD1	TRBV7-9	.	TRBJ2-7	TGTGCCAGCAGCTTAGAGACAGGGGCGTCCTACGAGCAGTACTTC	CASSLETGASYEQYF
TRBD1	TRBV27	once	TRBJ1-4	TGTGCCAGCAGTGCCCGGGACAGGGGAAGAGAAAAACTGTTTTTT	CASSARDRGREKLFF
TRBD1	TRBV27	.	TRBJ2-1	TGTGCCAGCAGTCCAGGACAGGGGGCAGGGAATGAGCAGTTCTTC	CASSPGQGAGNEQFF
TRBD2	TRBV5-1	.	TRBJ2-3	TGCGCCAGCAGCCCGCGGCTAGCGGGAAAGGGGGCAGATACGCAGTATTTT	CASSPRLAGKGADTQYF
TRBD1	TRBV18	.	TRBJ1-1	TGTGCCAGCTCACTAACTACAGGGGGGATGAACACTGAAGCTTTCTTT	CASSLTTGGMNTEAFF
TRBD2	TRBV30	few	TRBJ2-1	TGTGCCTGGACCCTTCCGGGACTAGCGTACAATGAGCAGTTCTTC	CAWTLPGLAYNEQFF
.	TRBV5-1	.	TRBJ1-1	TGCGCCAGCAGCCCATCCCCGGCAGGGCCAATGAACACTGAAGCTTTCTTT	CASSPSPAGPMNTEAFF
TRBD1	TRBV28	few	TRBJ2-2	TGTGCCAGCAGCCGTGCCGGGGCAGGGGGCACCGGGGAGCTGTTTTTT	CASSRAGAGGTGELFF
TRBD2	TRBV25-1	once	TRBJ2-3	TGTGCCAGCAGTGAATTCACTAGCGGGAGGGCCGATACGCAGTATTTT	CASSEFTSGRADTQYF
.	TRBV5-1	few	TRBJ2-3	TGCGCCAGCAGCTTTGGCCCAGGGACAGATACGCAGTATTTT	CASSFGPGTDTQYF
.	TRBV5-1	.	TRBJ2-7	TGCGCCAGCAGCTTGGGCTGGAGGGACCCCAACTACGAGCAGTACTTC	CASSLGWRDPNYEQYF